These 13 T cell receptor beta chains were sequenced from one sample in a study of cytomegalovirus exposure and HLA in healthy donors. In the PCR, 60 Vbeta and 13 Jbeta primers were used. Here immunoSEQ multiplex PCR was the method, and the copy in TCRdb shows in-frame clones only, minus some. The sample has under 150,000 clones, roughly 80% seen once. Input material: PBMCs. Receptors were obtained from a woman aged 55-70 years in good health and CMV-seronegative.

This sequence joins TRBV7-2 and TRBJ1-2; 7 positions agree with TRBD1. Germline CDR1 is SGHTA and CDR2 is FQGNSA. V lost 11 bases to trimming and J lost 4 bases; unmatched junction nucleotides: 7. The CDR3 runs 12 residues. The CDR3 coding sequence is TGTGCCGGAGACAGGGTTGGCTATGGCTACACCTTC. Residues: CAGDRVGYGYTF.

This clone was detected only once. The chain combines TRBV6-6 with TRBJ2-3, with 9 bases matching TRBD1. Germline-derived CDR1 and CDR2 are MNHNY and SVGAGI (reference sequence). CDR3 length equals 16 residues. V was clipped by 1 base and J by 2 bases; unmatched bases: 4. CDR3 nucleotides: TGTGCCAGCAGTTACTACAGGGGGCCCCCCACAGATACGCAGTATTTT. This gives the protein CASSYYRGPPTDTQYF.

The genes are TRBV30 and TRBJ2-6; 8 positions match TRBD1. Germline trimming cut 3 bases from V and 4 bases from J; bases unmatched to any gene: 14. The CDR3 is 18 residues long. Germline V CDR1 and CDR2: GTSNPN, SVGIG (reference sequence). CDR3 nucleotide sequence: TGTGCCTGGAGCGGGGTGGTGTCAGGGGGCCCGGGGGCCAACGTCCTGACTTTC. As protein: CAWSGVVSGGPGANVLTF.

The rearrangement uses TRBV6-5 and TRBJ1-4; D remains ambiguous. From germline, CDR1 is MNHEY and CDR2 SVGAGI. CDR3 length: 13 residues. V was cut by 0 bases and J by 8 bases, with 7 bases left in between. The CDR3 DNA follows: TGTGCCAGCAGTTACTCCCATGGCGAAAAACTGTTTTTT. It codes for CASSYSHGEKLFF.

The chain uses TRBV7-6 and TRBJ1-5, with D unclear. Germline loops: CDR1 SGHVS, CDR2 FNYEAQ. This CDR3 comprises 13 residues. Deletions cut 2 bases from V and 4 bases from J, with 6 bases between. CDR3 DNA sequence: TGTGCCAGCAGCTTACGTCAGAATCAGCCCCAGCATTTT. Translated: CASSLRQNQPQHF.

The genes are TRBV6-1 and TRBJ2-5; D might be TRBD1 (5 bases). This CDR3 spans 14 amino acids. V lost 6 bases and J 4 bases, leaving 15 bases between the germline ends. Germline lookup yields CDR1 MNHNS and CDR2 SASEGT. This chain's CDR3 is CASSPRVRRETQYF. The CDR3 region has the DNA TGTGCCAGCAGCCCCAGGGTGAGGCGAGAGACCCAGTACTTC.

This clone was recorded a few times. The genes are TRBV18 and TRBJ2-2; a weak D match, TRBD1 (6 bases). Trimming took 6 bases from V and 0 from J, leaving 11 bases between them. This CDR3 spans 15 amino acids. Germline V gene lookup returns CDR1 KGHSH and CDR2 LQKENI. The CDR3 DNA sequence: TGTGCCAGCTCTTCAGGGGCCGCGAACACCGGGGAGCTGTTTTTT. Translated: CASSSGAANTGELFF.

With regard to this clone: Other DNA sequences in the sample encode the same CDR3. V and J are TRBV19 and TRBJ1-1; no reliable D call. The CDR3 loop spans 11 amino acids. CDR1 is LNHDA and CDR2 is SQIVND in the germline V gene (reference sequence). Trimming removed 8 bases at V and 7 bases at J, with 11 bases between. CDR3 nucleotides: TGTGCCAGTGGGCAGGAAAGTGAAGCTTTCTTT. Its translation: CASGQESEAFF.

This chain uses TRBV28 with TRBJ2-7; D is unclear. The CDR3 has 14 residues. Germline V gene sequence: CDR1 MDHEN, CDR2 SYDVKM. Trimming took 2 bases from V and 5 from J, leaving 13 bases between them. The CDR3 DNA is TGTGCCAGCAGTTTAAGAGGTCCGCATAACGAGCAGTACTTC. Translated: CASSLRGPHNEQYF.

The chain joins TRBV11-2 to TRBJ1-1, with D unclear. The V end lost 7 bases, the J end lost 3 bases, and 12 bases lay between the germline ends. Germline V gene sequence: CDR1 SGHAT, CDR2 FQNNGV. This CDR3 has 13 amino acids. The CDR3 loop reads CASTRAPHTEAFF. DNA of the CDR3: TGTGCCAGCACCCGTGCGCCCCACACTGAAGCTTTCTTT.

This chain connects TRBV15 to TRBJ2-1; 11 bases are a match to TRBD2. Germline V lookup: CDR1 LNHNV, CDR2 YYDKDF (reference sequence). This CDR3 has 16 residues. J gave up 13 bases and V 1 base, and 12 bases lay outside the gene matches. CDR3 DNA sequence: TGTGCCACCAGCAGAGGGGACCTTGGGACTAGCGGTTTACAGTTCTTC. It yields the protein CATSRGDLGTSGLQFF.

This sequence joins TRBV6-1 and TRBJ1-6, with D maybe TRBD1 (5 bases). Germline assignment: CDR1 MNHNS and CDR2 SASEGT. CDR3 length: 18 residues. V lost 2 bases and J lost 1, with 15 bases in between. The CDR3 nucleotides read TGTGCCAGCAGTGAACTCCGTCCCGGGGGGTCCTATAATTCACCCCTCCACTTT. Its translation is CASSELRPGGSYNSPLHF.

This clone came up a few times. V is TRBV6-6 and J is TRBJ1-1, with a tentative D call TRBD1 (5 bases). Germline CDR1 and CDR2: MNHNY and SVGAGI (reference sequence). The germline V and J ends were trimmed by 6 bases and 5 bases, with 19 bases remaining between them. This CDR3 spans 15 amino acids. The DNA of the CDR3 is TGTGCCAGCAGCTTCGGGGGACGCCCGGAGACTGAAGCTTTCTTT. Translated: CASSFGGRPETEAFF.